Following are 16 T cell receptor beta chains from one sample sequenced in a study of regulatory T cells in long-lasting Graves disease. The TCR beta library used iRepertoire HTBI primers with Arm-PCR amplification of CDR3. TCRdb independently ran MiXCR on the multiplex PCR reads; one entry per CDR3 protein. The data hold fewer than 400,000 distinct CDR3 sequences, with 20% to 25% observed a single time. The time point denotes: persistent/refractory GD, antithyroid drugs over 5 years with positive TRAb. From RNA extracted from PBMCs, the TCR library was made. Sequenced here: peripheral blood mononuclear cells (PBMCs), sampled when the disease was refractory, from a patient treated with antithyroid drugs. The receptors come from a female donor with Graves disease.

For the CDR3, the DNA is TGTGCCACCAGCAGAGATAGGGGAAAGGGAGGAGGGCGCGAGCAGTACTTC. It yields the protein CATSRDRGKGGGREQYF. This chain links TRBV15 with TRBJ2-7; D possibly corresponds to TRBD2 (6 bases). Germline CDR1 is LNHNV and CDR2 is YYDKDF (reference sequence). This CDR3 has 17 amino acids. The V gene lost 0 bases and the J gene lost 6 bases, with 21 bases spanning the gap.

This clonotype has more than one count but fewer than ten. CDR3 coding DNA: TGCAGTGCTACCGGGACAGGTCTCTATGGCTACACCTTC. Protein: CSATGTGLYGYTF. This chain connects TRBV20-1 to TRBJ1-2; TRBD1 aligns across 8 bases. This CDR3 spans 13 amino acids. Germline trimming cut 4 bases from V and 4 bases from J; bases unmatched to any gene: 5. In germline, CDR1 is DFQATT, CDR2 SNEGSKA (reference sequence).

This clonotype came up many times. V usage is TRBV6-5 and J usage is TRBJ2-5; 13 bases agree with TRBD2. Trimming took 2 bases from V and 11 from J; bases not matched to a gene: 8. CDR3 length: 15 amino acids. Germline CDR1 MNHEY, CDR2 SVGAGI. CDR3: CASSYAGTSGESQYF. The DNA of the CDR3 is TGTGCCAGCAGTTACGCAGGGACTAGCGGGGAGTCACAGTACTTC.

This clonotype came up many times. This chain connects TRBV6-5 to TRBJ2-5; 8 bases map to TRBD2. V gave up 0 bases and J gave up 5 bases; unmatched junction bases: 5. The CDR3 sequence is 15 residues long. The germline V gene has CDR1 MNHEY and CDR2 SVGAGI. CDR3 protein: CASSYSGTSRETQYF. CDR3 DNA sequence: TGTGCCAGCAGTTACTCGGGGACTAGTAGGGAGACCCAGTACTTC.

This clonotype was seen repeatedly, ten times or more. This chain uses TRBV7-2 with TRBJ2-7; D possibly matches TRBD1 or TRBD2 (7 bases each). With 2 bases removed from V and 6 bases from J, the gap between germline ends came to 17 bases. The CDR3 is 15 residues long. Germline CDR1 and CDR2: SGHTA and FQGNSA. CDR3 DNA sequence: TGTGCCAGCAGCTTATTCGGGGGGCAGGGGGGCGAGCAGTACTTC. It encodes CASSLFGGQGGEQYF.

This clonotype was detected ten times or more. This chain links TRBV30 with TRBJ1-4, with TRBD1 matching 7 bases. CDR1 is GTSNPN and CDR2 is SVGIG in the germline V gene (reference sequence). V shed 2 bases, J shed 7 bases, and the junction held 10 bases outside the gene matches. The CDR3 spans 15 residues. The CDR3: CAWSKATGSSEKLFF. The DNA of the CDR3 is TGTGCCTGGAGTAAAGCGACAGGGAGTAGTGAAAAACTGTTTTTT.

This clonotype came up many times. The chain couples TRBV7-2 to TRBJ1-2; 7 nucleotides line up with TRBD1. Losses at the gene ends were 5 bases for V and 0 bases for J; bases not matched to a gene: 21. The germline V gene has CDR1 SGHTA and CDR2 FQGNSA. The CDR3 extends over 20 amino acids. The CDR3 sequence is CASSGRTNKGQLQTNYGYTF. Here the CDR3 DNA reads TGTGCCAGCAGCGGCCGGACGAACAAGGGACAGCTACAAACTAACTATGGCTACACCTTC.

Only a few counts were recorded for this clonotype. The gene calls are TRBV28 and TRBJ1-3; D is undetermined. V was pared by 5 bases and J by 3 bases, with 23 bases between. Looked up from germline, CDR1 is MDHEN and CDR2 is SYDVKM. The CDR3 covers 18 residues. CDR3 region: CASSPLERAQTLGNTIYF. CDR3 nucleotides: TGTGCCAGCAGTCCACTGGAGAGGGCGCAGACCCTTGGAAACACCATATATTTT.

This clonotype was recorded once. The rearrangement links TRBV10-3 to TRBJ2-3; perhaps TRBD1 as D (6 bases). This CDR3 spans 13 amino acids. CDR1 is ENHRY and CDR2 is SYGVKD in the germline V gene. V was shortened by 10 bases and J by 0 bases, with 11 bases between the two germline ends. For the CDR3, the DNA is TGTGCCAGCACCCAGGGGAGCACAGATACGCAGTATTTT. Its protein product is CASTQGSTDTQYF.

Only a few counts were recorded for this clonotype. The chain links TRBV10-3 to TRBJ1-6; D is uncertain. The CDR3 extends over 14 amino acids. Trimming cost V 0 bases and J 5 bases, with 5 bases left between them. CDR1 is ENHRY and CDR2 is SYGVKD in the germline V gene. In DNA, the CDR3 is TGTGCCATCAGTGAGTCTGCCAATAATTCACCCCTCCACTTT. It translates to CAISESANNSPLHF.

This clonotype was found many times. In DNA form, the CDR3 reads TGTGCCAGCAGTTTCGCAGGGGTGAACACTGAAGCTTTCTTT. Its protein is CASSFAGVNTEAFF. This sequence joins TRBV27 and TRBJ1-1; the D gene is possibly TRBD1 (6 bases). V was cut by 3 bases and J by 0 bases, with 8 bases left in between. This CDR3 has 14 residues. CDR1 is MNHEY and CDR2 is SMNVEV in the germline V gene (reference sequence).

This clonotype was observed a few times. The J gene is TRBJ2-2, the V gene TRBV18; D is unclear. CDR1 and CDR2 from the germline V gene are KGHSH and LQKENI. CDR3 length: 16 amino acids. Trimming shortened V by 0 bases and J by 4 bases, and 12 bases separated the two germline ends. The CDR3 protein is CASSPPTVALTGELFF. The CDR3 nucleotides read TGTGCCAGCTCACCACCGACGGTAGCCCTCACCGGGGAGCTGTTTTTT.

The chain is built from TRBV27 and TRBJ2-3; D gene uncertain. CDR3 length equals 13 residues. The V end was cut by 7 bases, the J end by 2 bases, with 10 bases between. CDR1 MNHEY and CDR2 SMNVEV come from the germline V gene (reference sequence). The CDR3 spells CASTLRATDTQYF. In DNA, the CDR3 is TGTGCCAGCACCCTCCGAGCCACAGATACGCAGTATTTT.

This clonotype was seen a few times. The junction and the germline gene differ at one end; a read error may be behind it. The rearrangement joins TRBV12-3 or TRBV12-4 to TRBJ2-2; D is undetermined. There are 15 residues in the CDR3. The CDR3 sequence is CANSLADLNTGELFF. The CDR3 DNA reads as TGTGCCAACAGTTTGGCAGACCTGAACACCGGGGAGCTGTTTTTT.

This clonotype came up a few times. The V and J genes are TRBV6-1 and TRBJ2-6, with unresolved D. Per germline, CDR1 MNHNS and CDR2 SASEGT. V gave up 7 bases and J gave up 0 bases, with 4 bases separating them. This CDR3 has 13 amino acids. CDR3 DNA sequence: TGTGCCAGCAAACGCTCTGGGGCCAACGTCCTGACTTTC. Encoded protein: CASKRSGANVLTF.

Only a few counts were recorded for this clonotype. Here the CDR3 DNA reads TGCAGCGTTATCTGGACTAGCAACTCCTACGAGCAGTACTTC. The encoded protein is CSVIWTSNSYEQYF. The chain employs TRBV29-1 and TRBJ2-7, with 8 bases identical to TRBD2. The germline V gene encodes CDR1 SQVTM and CDR2 ANQGSEA. With V trimmed by 5 bases and J by 0 bases, 6 bases remained unmatched. The CDR3 loop spans 14 amino acids.